The next 30 T cell receptor beta chains were all read from a single sample in a study of T cell repertoires in cytomegalovirus infection. MiXCR was run by TCRdb on the reads, yielding one entry per CDR3 protein. In the table there are 250,000 or so distinct CDR3 sequences, about 17% of which are singletons. Sample: CD8+ T cells from PBMCs. These receptors all stem from a human donor in good health (CMV status not recorded). Some clones in this sample may be carry-over from other donors' samples.

This clonotype was recorded many times. J is TRBJ1-2 and V is TRBV7-9; 7 nucleotides align to TRBD1. V lost 6 bases, J lost 8 bases, and 15 bases stayed unmatched. Germline CDR1 reads SEHNR; CDR2 reads FQNEAQ (reference sequence). The CDR3 has 15 amino acids. In nucleotides, the CDR3 is TGTGCCAGCAGATCACCGGCGGGGACAGCGACGGGCTACACCTTC. Protein product: CASRSPAGTATGYTF.

This clonotype was seen more than once but under ten times. The J gene is TRBJ1-1, the V gene TRBV28; D is possibly TRBD1 (5 bases). This CDR3 is built from 13 residues. Germline values: CDR1 MDHEN, CDR2 SYDVKM. Trimming shortened V by 3 bases and J by 5 bases, and 10 bases separated the two germline ends. The CDR3 spells CASSLGDVTEAFF. The DNA for the CDR3 is TGTGCCAGCAGTTTGGGGGATGTGACTGAAGCTTTCTTT.

This chain links TRBV28 with TRBJ2-2; no reliable D call. V was shortened by 3 bases and J by 4 bases, with 6 bases between the two germline ends. The CDR3 is 13 amino acids. Germline V lookup: CDR1 MDHEN, CDR2 SYDVKM. CDR3 protein: CASSFQITGELFF. The CDR3 bases are TGTGCCAGCAGTTTCCAGATCACCGGGGAGCTGTTTTTT.

This clonotype has a count of ten or more. This sequence joins TRBV7-9 and TRBJ1-5; perhaps TRBD1 as D (6 bases). The length of the CDR3 is 14 residues. The germline V gene encodes CDR1 SEHNR and CDR2 FQNEAQ (reference sequence). The V and J ends lost 4 bases and 7 bases respectively, with 14 bases between them. The CDR3 DNA sequence: TGTGCCAGCAGCTCAACAGGGAAGAAACAGCCCCAGCATTTT. Its translation: CASSSTGKKQPQHF.

V usage is TRBV5-5 and J usage is TRBJ2-1, with 8 positions matching TRBD2. The CDR3 sequence is 16 residues long. V lost 4 bases to trimming and J lost 2 bases; unmatched junction nucleotides: 8. Germline V lookup: CDR1 SGHKS, CDR2 YYEKEE (reference sequence). As DNA, the CDR3 is TGTGCCAGCAGCAATTGGACAGCGGGGGCCTACAATGAGCAGTTCTTC. This encodes CASSNWTAGAYNEQFF.

The sample holds a few counts of this clonotype. This rearrangement joins TRBV27 to TRBJ1-6; 7 bases match TRBD1. Unmatched junction bases numbered 4, after V lost 0 bases and J lost 8 bases. This CDR3 is 15 amino acids long. CDR1 is MNHEY and CDR2 is SMNVEV in the germline V gene (reference sequence). The CDR3 loop is CASSLSGTVDSPLHF. The CDR3, as DNA: TGTGCCAGCAGTTTATCGGGGACAGTGGATTCACCCCTCCACTTT.

This clonotype was seen more than once but under ten times. The chain carries TRBV20-1 and TRBJ1-2; maybe TRBD1 (5 bases). The germline CDR1 and CDR2 sequences are DFQATT and SNEGSKA (reference sequence). The CDR3 totals 14 residues. With 2 bases removed from V and 8 bases from J, the gap between germline ends came to 18 bases. CDR3 DNA: TGCAGTGCTAGATTTATCGGGGACGCCGAGGGCTACACCTTC. It is translated as CSARFIGDAEGYTF.

This clonotype occurred many times. The chain employs TRBV25-1 and TRBJ1-5, with 10 bases lining up with TRBD1. Germline lookup yields CDR1 MGHDK and CDR2 SYGVNS. J lost 6 bases, V lost 6 bases, and 8 bases had no gene match. The CDR3 has 15 amino acids. CDR3 nucleotide sequence: TGTGCCAGCAGCCCACCGGGACAGGGGTCTCAGCCCCAGCATTTT. This sequence encodes CASSPPGQGSQPQHF. The full variable domain, in which reference TRBV25-1 and TRBJ1-5 provide the parts outside the CDR3, is EADIYQTPRYLVIGTGKKITLECSQTMGHDKMYWYQQDPGMELHLIHYSYGVNSTEKGDLSSESTVSRIRTEHFPLTLESARPSHTSQYLCASSPPGQGSQPQHFGDGTRLSIL.

This clonotype has more than one count but fewer than ten. The J gene is TRBJ1-1, the V gene TRBV28; a weak D match, TRBD1 (5 bases). The V and J ends lost 7 bases and 2 bases respectively, with 11 bases between them. This CDR3 is built from 13 residues. CDR1 is MDHEN and CDR2 is SYDVKM in the germline V gene. This CDR3 reads CASTRGLNTEAFF. DNA of the CDR3: TGTGCCAGCACGCGGGGACTAAACACTGAAGCTTTCTTT.

This clonotype was recorded at least ten times. CDR3 sequence reads: CASSYSGTGETYEQYF. The CDR3 coding sequence is TGTGCCAGCAGTTACTCCGGGACAGGAGAAACCTACGAGCAGTACTTC. This chain links TRBV6-2 or TRBV6-3 with TRBJ2-7, with 8 bases lining up with TRBD1. Germline trimming cut 0 bases from V and 2 bases from J; bases unmatched to any gene: 6. CDR1 is MNHEY, CDR2 SVGEGT, per germline. The CDR3 contains 16 residues.

This chain links TRBV4-2 with TRBJ2-7; weak D call: TRBD1 (5 bases). The germline V gene encodes CDR1 LGHNA and CDR2 YNFKEQ. V was cut by 0 bases and J by 3 bases, with 18 bases left in between. This CDR3 has 17 residues. The CDR3 region is CASSQDAATGLYYEQYF. CDR3 coding DNA: TGTGCCAGCAGCCAAGATGCGGCAACAGGCCTTTACTACGAGCAGTACTTC.

This clonotype was seen repeatedly, ten times or more. V is TRBV7-2 and J is TRBJ2-5; D unresolved. Germline assignment: CDR1 SGHTA and CDR2 FQGNSA. V lost 1 base, J lost 3 bases, and 12 bases lay in between. The CDR3 spans 15 residues. The CDR3 sequence: CASSLDWGLKETQYF. CDR3 coding DNA: TGTGCCAGCAGCTTAGATTGGGGATTGAAAGAGACCCAGTACTTC.

This clonotype was seen ten or more times. This chain links TRBV6-6 with TRBJ1-5, with 7 positions matching TRBD1. V lost 5 bases, J lost 4 bases, and 5 bases stayed unmatched. The CDR3 length is 14 residues. The germline gives CDR1 MNHNY, CDR2 SVGAGI (reference sequence). The CDR3 is CASSNLRGNQPQHF. CDR3 nucleotides: TGTGCCAGCAGTAACCTCAGGGGGAATCAGCCCCAGCATTTT.

In this sample, this clonotype turned up many times. The chain links TRBV11-2 to TRBJ1-1; unclear D gene. V was trimmed by 7 bases and J by 6 bases, leaving 15 bases between them. The CDR3 extends over 13 amino acids. The germline V gene encodes CDR1 SGHAT and CDR2 FQNNGV. CDR3 coding DNA: TGTGCCAGCACACGATGGAAGAAGCCTGAAGCTTTCTTT. Its protein product is CASTRWKKPEAFF.

In this sample, this clonotype turned up many times. The J gene is TRBJ1-3, the V gene TRBV7-6; unclear D gene. CDR3 length: 16 amino acids. Trimming took off 1 base at V and 2 bases at J, with 12 bases between the two ends. Germline V lookup: CDR1 SGHVS, CDR2 FNYEAQ. CDR3 coding DNA: TGTGCCAGCAGCTTAGTCATGGCGGGGACTGGAAACACCATATATTTT. Protein sequence: CASSLVMAGTGNTIYF.

A few counts support this clonotype. This chain uses TRBV5-6 with TRBJ2-1, with TRBD1 matching over 9 bases. This CDR3 is 16 amino acids long. V was pared by 4 bases and J by 9 bases, with 14 bases of the junction left unmatched. Germline V gene lookup returns CDR1 SGHDT and CDR2 YYEEEE. CDR3 protein: CASSPSGQGDPIEQFF. As DNA, the CDR3 is TGTGCCAGCAGCCCCTCGGGACAGGGCGATCCAATTGAGCAGTTCTTC.

This clonotype was seen only a few times. This chain links TRBV5-6 with TRBJ1-5; D is ambiguous. The V end was cut by 0 bases, the J end by 3 bases, with 16 bases between. CDR3 length: 17 residues. In germline, CDR1 is SGHDT, CDR2 YYEEEE. CDR3 region: CASSLGSLGSHNQPQHF. The DNA for the CDR3 is TGTGCCAGCAGCTTGGGAAGCCTCGGGAGTCACAATCAGCCCCAGCATTTT.

The sample holds many counts of this clonotype. V is TRBV7-6 and J is TRBJ2-5, with 7 bases fitting TRBD2. CDR1 is SGHVS and CDR2 is FNYEAQ in the germline V gene. With 3 bases clipped from V and 4 bases from J, the junction kept 8 bases outside the gene matches. This CDR3 contains 15 residues. The CDR3 loop is CASSLGGLYGETQYF. The CDR3 bases are TGTGCCAGCAGCTTGGGGGGGTTATATGGAGAGACCCAGTACTTC. Full variable domain (outside the CDR3, taken from reference TRBV7-6 and TRBJ2-5): GAGVSQSPRYKVTKRGQDVALRCDPISGHVSLYWYRQALGQGPEFLTYFNYEAQQDKSGLPNDRFSAERPEGSISTLTIQRTEQRDSAMYRCASSLGGLYGETQYFGPGTRLLVL.

This clonotype was detected only a few times. V gene TRBV5-6 combines with J gene TRBJ2-2; D is undetermined. Per the germline V gene, CDR1 is SGHDT and CDR2 is YYEEEE. The CDR3 is 13 amino acids. Trimming removed 0 bases at V and 15 bases at J, with 15 bases between. The CDR3 DNA reads TGTGCCAGCAGCTTGGAAGGCGGCCCGGAAGTGTTTTTT. The encoded protein is CASSLEGGPEVFF.

At least ten counts were recorded for this clonotype. The chain is built from TRBV5-5 and TRBJ2-1, with no clear D. CDR3 size: 14 residues. Per germline, CDR1 SGHKS and CDR2 YYEKEE (reference sequence). Trimming pared 1 base from V and 2 bases from J, leaving 7 bases between. The CDR3 coding sequence is TGTGCCAGCAGCTTGTTGCGTGCCTACAATGAGCAGTTCTTC. The encoded protein is CASSLLRAYNEQFF.

This clonotype was counted a few times. The V and J genes are TRBV6-2 or TRBV6-3 and TRBJ2-3, with no clear D. Germline loops: CDR1 MNHEY, CDR2 SVGEGT. Between the trimmed V and J ends, which lost 4 bases and 2 bases, there was a span of 19 bases. There are 17 residues in the CDR3. The chain's CDR3 is CASSLEPAPAVTDTQYF. The CDR3 coding sequence is TGTGCCAGCAGTTTAGAGCCCGCGCCGGCGGTCACAGATACGCAGTATTTT.

This rearrangement joins TRBV4-3 to TRBJ1-5; D ambiguous. The ends were cut back, 1 base at V and 5 bases at J, with 9 bases in the middle. CDR1 and CDR2 from the germline V gene are LGHNA and YSLEER. The CDR3 consists of 14 residues. The CDR3 loop reads CASSQATEDQPQHF. DNA of the CDR3: TGCGCCAGCAGCCAAGCTACAGAAGATCAGCCCCAGCATTTT.

This clonotype was counted between two and nine times. The chain joins TRBV27 to TRBJ2-3; no clear D. Germline CDR1 and CDR2: MNHEY and SMNVEV (reference sequence). V shed 5 bases and J shed 9 bases, with 12 bases lying between them. The CDR3 is 12 amino acids. The chain's CDR3 is CASSPPLGTQYF. The CDR3 region has the DNA TGTGCCAGCAGTCCCCCCTTGGGGACGCAGTATTTT.

The chain joins TRBV2 to TRBJ2-1; 10 bases line up with TRBD1. The CDR3 consists of 17 residues. With 7 bases clipped from V and 1 base from J, the junction kept 10 bases outside the gene matches. CDR1 is SNHLY and CDR2 is FYNNEI in the germline V gene. The CDR3 reads CASNTGTGANSYNEQFF. The CDR3 coding sequence is TGTGCCAGCAATACCGGGACAGGGGCAAATTCCTACAATGAGCAGTTCTTC.

CDR3 bases: TGTGCCAGCAGCGAGGGGGACTCCTACAATGAGCAGTTCTTC. Encoded protein: CASSEGDSYNEQFF. The gene calls are TRBV9 and TRBJ2-1; D is possibly TRBD1 (6 bases). The CDR3 contains 14 residues. Between the trimmed V and J ends, which lost 3 bases and 0 bases, there was a span of 7 bases. The germline V gene encodes CDR1 SGDLS and CDR2 YYNGEE.

In its sample, this clonotype was seen many times. The rearrangement joins TRBV14 to TRBJ2-1; TRBD2 aligns across 7 bases. Germline CDR1 is SGHDN and CDR2 is FVKESK. V shed 2 bases, J shed 0 bases, and the junction held 1 base outside the gene matches. The CDR3 is made up of 15 amino acids. CDR3 protein: CASSQWTSSYNEQFF. Here the CDR3 DNA reads TGTGCCAGCAGCCAATGGACTAGCTCCTACAATGAGCAGTTCTTC.

This clonotype was observed many times. The chain has TRBV6-2 or TRBV6-3 and TRBJ2-1, with D hard to call. Germline loops: CDR1 MNHEY, CDR2 SVGEGT. This CDR3 spans 12 amino acids. The V end was cut by 0 bases, the J end by 8 bases, with 5 bases between. CDR3 sequence: CASSYSSDEQFF. In DNA form, the CDR3 reads TGTGCCAGCAGTTACTCGTCGGATGAGCAGTTCTTC.

There are many counts of this clonotype. This chain connects TRBV27 to TRBJ1-1; D is unresolved. V shed 3 bases and J shed 5 bases, with 10 bases lying between them. The germline V gene has CDR1 MNHEY and CDR2 SMNVEV (reference sequence). The CDR3 consists of 13 residues. The CDR3 DNA reads as TGTGCCAGCAGTTTGGCAGCCCGGACTGAAGCTTTCTTT. This encodes CASSLAARTEAFF.

This clonotype was seen more than once but under ten times. This sequence joins TRBV7-8 and TRBJ2-1, with a possible D match to TRBD2 (6 bases). Trimming shortened V by 5 bases and J by 3 bases, and 17 bases separated the two germline ends. Germline V gives CDR1 SGHVS, CDR2 FQNEAQ. This CDR3 comprises 16 residues. CDR3 sequence reads: CASSLPGGEYYNEQFF. The DNA of the CDR3 is TGTGCCAGCAGCCTCCCGGGCGGGGAATACTACAATGAGCAGTTCTTC.

This chain connects TRBV6-2 or TRBV6-3 to TRBJ2-1; 8 nucleotides line up with TRBD2. The CDR3 runs 17 residues. Trimming took 5 bases from V and 0 from J; bases not matched to a gene: 9. Germline CDR1 and CDR2: MNHEY and SVGEGT. CDR3 in DNA: TGTGCCAGCAGTCCGTGGGGCGGGGGGATCTCCTACAATGAGCAGTTCTTC. It yields the protein CASSPWGGGISYNEQFF.